The sample holds one count of the clone carrying this T cell receptor beta chain. As yet, its antigen is unknown. This entry is derived from a study of STAT5B mutations in CD4+ large granular lymphocyte leukemia. Regarding the study as a whole: Top patient clones used TRBV06 genes more often: 8/27 versus 2/35 in controls. 25% of private leukemic clonotypes occurred rarely in other patients' non-leukemic repertoires. Patient CD4-sorted repertoires looked more clonal than healthy CD4+ repertoires, even without putative leukemic clones.

Germline CDR1 and CDR2: SGHRS and YFSETQ. The CDR3 covers 16 residues. After removal of 1 base from V and 3 bases from J, the junction contained 10 bases not matched to a gene. The assay was run at survey level. The data were produced by immunoSEQ multiplex PCR, yet TCRdb's version contains in-frame clones alone and is incomplete. The sample includes about 30,000 clones, more than 60% of them seen just once. The sequencing sample was made of CD4+ T cells from blood buffy coats. This chain connects TRBV5-1 to TRBJ2-7; 7 bases fit TRBD1. The sequence came from a human donor in good health. DNA for the CDR3: TGCGCCAGCAGCTTGCAGACAGGGAATAGATTCTACGAGCAGTACTTC. Translating gives CASSLQTGNRFYEQYF.